The 18 T cell receptor beta chains below all came from one sample that was sequenced in a study of response to subunit inactivated influenza vaccine. In TCRdb, the RT-PCR reads were re-called with MiXCR into one record per CDR3 protein. The sample carries roughly 700,000 distinct CDR3 sequences, 15% to 19% recorded once. Sample: PBMCs from blood, taken roughly 12 days after vaccination. The receptors stem from a man aged 50-59 years who received an inactivated influenza vaccine.

The CDR3 DNA is TGTGCCAGCAGTGATTTGTGGACATCACAAAACATTCAGTACTTC. Translation: CASSDLWTSQNIQYF. The chain carries TRBV2 and TRBJ2-4; perhaps TRBD1 as D (5 bases). The CDR3 sequence is 15 residues long. Germline-derived CDR1 and CDR2 are SNHLY and FYNNEI. Trimming took off 3 bases at V and 5 bases at J, with 14 bases between the two ends.

V and J are TRBV29-1 and TRBJ2-7; D may match TRBD1 or TRBD2 (6 bases each). Looked up from germline, CDR1 is SQVTM and CDR2 is ANQGSEA. This CDR3 has 14 residues. The V gene lost 4 bases and the J gene lost 2 bases, with 15 bases spanning the gap. CDR3 in amino acids: CSVVNRGPTYEQYF. The CDR3 bases are TGCAGCGTTGTGAATCGGGGGCCGACCTACGAGCAGTACTTC.

The chain uses TRBV20-1 and TRBJ1-2; D call uncertain. CDR1 is DFQATT and CDR2 is SNEGSKA in the germline V gene (reference sequence). The CDR3 contains 11 residues. V was shortened by 3 bases and J by 4 bases, with 6 bases between the two germline ends. CDR3: CSARPSYGYTF. CDR3 bases: TGCAGTGCTAGGCCCAGCTATGGCTACACCTTC.

This clonotype was seen only a few times. DNA for the CDR3: TGCAGTGCTAGCCGCCCTAGCGGGGGGGCCGAGCAGTACTTC. It is translated as CSASRPSGGAEQYF. The chain recombines TRBV20-1 with TRBJ2-7; TRBD2 matches 12 bases. The trim removed 3 bases at V and 6 bases at J, leaving 6 bases unmatched. The germline gives CDR1 DFQATT, CDR2 SNEGSKA (reference sequence). The CDR3 runs to 14 residues.

The chain couples TRBV20-1 to TRBJ1-1; no firm D call. The ends were cut back, 0 bases at V and 12 bases at J, with 11 bases in the middle. In germline, CDR1 is DFQATT, CDR2 SNEGSKA (reference sequence). The CDR3 is made up of 11 amino acids. CDR3 DNA sequence: TGCAGTGCTAGAGACCCGCCGGGAACTTTCTTT. Its translation: CSARDPPGTFF.

This CDR3 is CASSEGQGASGVAFF. The DNA of the CDR3 is TGTGCCAGCAGCGAGGGACAGGGGGCTTCAGGAGTGGCTTTCTTT. V and J are TRBV7-2 and TRBJ1-1, with 12 bases identical to TRBD1. The CDR3 length is 15 residues. J lost 11 bases, V lost 5 bases, and 12 bases had no gene match. Germline V lookup: CDR1 SGHTA, CDR2 FQGNSA.

The table lists this clonotype with many counts. The chain recombines TRBV5-1 with TRBJ2-3, with D unclear. CDR1 SGHRS and CDR2 YFSETQ come from the germline V gene. Between the trimmed V and J ends, which lost 4 bases and 5 bases, there was a span of 8 bases. The CDR3 contains 12 residues. The CDR3 loop reads CASSPLGDTQYF. DNA of the CDR3: TGCGCCAGCAGCCCTCTGGGAGATACGCAGTATTTT.

The chain couples TRBV5-1 to TRBJ2-6; 9 nucleotides line up with TRBD1. This CDR3 comprises 18 residues. J was trimmed by 2 bases and V by 4 bases; bases with no gene match: 10. Germline V CDR1 and CDR2: SGHRS, YFSETQ. CDR3 loop: CASSPTGTGKTGANVLTF. The CDR3 DNA is TGCGCCAGCAGCCCAACCGGGACAGGGAAAACTGGGGCCAACGTCCTGACTTTC.

The chain joins TRBV2 to TRBJ1-2; no clear D. V dropped 4 bases and J dropped 4 bases, with 25 bases sitting between them. The CDR3 runs 18 residues. In germline, CDR1 is SNHLY, CDR2 FYNNEI. The CDR3 sequence is CASSGGPGGQTPLYGYTF. DNA for the CDR3: TGTGCCAGCAGTGGTGGCCCAGGAGGCCAAACCCCGCTCTATGGCTACACCTTC.

V and J are TRBV4-3 and TRBJ2-1; D is uncertain. V was clipped by 0 bases and J by 8 bases, with 14 bases between them. CDR1 is LGHNA, CDR2 YSLEER, per germline. The CDR3 sequence is 15 residues long. CDR3 sequence reads: CASSQEGFRWDEQFF. CDR3 sequence (DNA): TGCGCCAGCAGCCAAGAAGGATTCCGCTGGGATGAGCAGTTCTTC.

This clonotype was picked up many times. The V gene is TRBV12-3 or TRBV12-4, the J gene TRBJ2-1, with a tentative D call TRBD2 (5 bases). V lost 6 bases, J lost 9 bases, and 18 bases lay in between. This CDR3 region has 14 residues. In nucleotides, the CDR3 is TGTGCCAGCAGCCTAAGGACTCACGGTGGTGAGCAGTTCTTC. Translating gives CASSLRTHGGEQFF.

This clonotype was counted only a few times. CDR3 sequence reads: CASSYGQGDQPQHF. CDR3 coding DNA: TGTGCCAGCAGTTATGGACAGGGTGATCAGCCCCAGCATTTT. The rearrangement links TRBV5-6 to TRBJ1-5, with 8 bases that match TRBD1. The CDR3 has 14 residues. V lost 5 bases and J lost 5; bases outside the gene matches: 6. Per germline, CDR1 SGHDT and CDR2 YYEEEE.

This clonotype showed up just a few times. The genes are TRBV29-1 and TRBJ2-1; TRBD2 might be the D (6 bases). CDR1 SQVTM and CDR2 ANQGSEA come from the germline V gene. The CDR3 loop spans 15 amino acids. Trimming left V 4 bases short and J 4 bases short, with 17 bases between. The CDR3 loop reads CSVAPGLDIYNEQFF. The CDR3, as DNA: TGCAGCGTTGCGCCGGGACTGGATATTTACAATGAGCAGTTCTTC.

This clonotype has a count of ten or more. The rearrangement joins TRBV5-1 to TRBJ2-3; 7 positions match TRBD2. The CDR3 extends over 15 amino acids. With 0 bases clipped from V and 4 bases from J, the junction kept 5 bases outside the gene matches. Looked up from germline, CDR1 is SGHRS and CDR2 is YFSETQ. The CDR3 DNA reads as TGCGCCAGCAGCTTGGCAGCGGGAATACCAGATACGCAGTATTTT. Translation: CASSLAAGIPDTQYF.

This clonotype appeared a single time. The rearrangement joins TRBV20-1 to TRBJ2-3, with 10 bases fitting TRBD1. V dropped 8 bases and J dropped 2; count of bases not matched to a gene: 7. The CDR3 length is 14 residues. In germline, CDR1 is DFQATT, CDR2 SNEGSKA (reference sequence). This CDR3 reads CSNRGTGDTDTQYF. The CDR3, as DNA: TGCAGTAATCGAGGGACAGGGGACACAGATACGCAGTATTTT.

The V and J genes are TRBV11-1 and TRBJ1-1; weak D call: TRBD1 (5 bases). Trimming removed 2 bases at V and 3 bases at J, with 16 bases between. Germline V lookup: CDR1 SGHAT, CDR2 FQDESV (reference sequence). The CDR3 contains 16 residues. In nucleotides, the CDR3 is TGTGCCAGCAGCTTACTCCGCGGGCGCAGGGACACTGAAGCTTTCTTT. Residues: CASSLLRGRRDTEAFF. The full variable domain, in which reference TRBV11-1 and TRBJ1-1 provide the parts outside the CDR3, is EAEVAQSPRYKITEKSQAVAFWCDPISGHATLYWYRQILGQGPELLVQFQDESVVDDSQLPKDRFSAERLKGVDSTLKIQPAELGDSAMYLCASSLLRGRRDTEAFFGQGTRLTVV.

This clonotype was seen a few times. The CDR3 nucleotides read TGTGCCAGCAGTTACTCGGGACAACACTCTGGGGCCAACGTCCTGACTTTC. This encodes CASSYSGQHSGANVLTF. The gene calls are TRBV6-5 and TRBJ2-6, with D perhaps matching TRBD1 (6 bases). This CDR3 comprises 17 residues. CDR1 and CDR2 from the germline V gene are MNHEY and SVGAGI. Between the trimmed V and J ends, which lost 0 bases and 0 bases, there was a span of 9 bases.

This clonotype has just a few counts. The CDR3 reads CSARPPGGLRYEQYF. Written as DNA, the CDR3 is TGCAGTGCTAGACCTCCAGGGGGGCTTCGGTACGAGCAGTACTTC. V gene TRBV20-1 combines with J gene TRBJ2-7; D possibly corresponds to TRBD1 (7 bases). CDR3 size: 15 residues. V was cut by 2 bases and J by 4 bases, with 18 bases left in between. CDR1 and CDR2 (germline): DFQATT, SNEGSKA (reference sequence).